These 15 T cell receptor beta chains originate from one sample sequenced in a study of radiation and T cells in renal cell carcinoma. Time point of the sample: blood 2 weeks post-SBRT. Treatment reported: 15 Gy SBRT to primary tumor, nephrectomy 4 weeks later. TCRdb keeps only in-frame clones here, not all; method: immunoSEQ multiplex PCR. The data contain tens of thousands of clones, 80% of them singletons. The source was blood, collected from a patient whose treatment included radiotherapy and nephrectomy. These TCRs come from a woman aged 70-85 years with renal cell carcinoma.

The rearrangement links TRBV6-1 to TRBJ1-4; 9 positions match TRBD1. Per germline, CDR1 MNHNS and CDR2 SASEGT. The CDR3 sequence is 15 residues long. With 5 bases clipped from V and 7 bases from J, the junction kept 8 bases outside the gene matches. CDR3 in amino acids: CASSPSTGGSEKLFF. In DNA, the CDR3 is TGTGCCAGCAGTCCCTCTACAGGGGGCAGTGAAAAACTGTTTTTT.

The genes are TRBV6-6 and TRBJ2-7, with D possibly TRBD1 on 6 matching bases. The V gene's germline CDR1 is MNHNY and CDR2 SVGAGI (reference sequence). This CDR3 region has 13 residues. The germline V and J ends were trimmed by 6 bases and 3 bases, with 12 bases remaining between them. This CDR3 is CASRRDISYEQYF. CDR3 DNA: TGTGCCAGCAGACGGGACATTAGCTACGAGCAGTACTTC.

The gene calls are TRBV19 and TRBJ2-1, with 10 bases lining up with TRBD1. Germline lookup yields CDR1 LNHDA and CDR2 SQIVND (reference sequence). The CDR3 is made up of 15 amino acids. V was clipped by 1 base and J by 6 bases; unmatched bases: 3. As DNA, the CDR3 is TGTGCCAGTAGTATAGGGACAGGGGGGATCAATGAGCAGTTCTTC. It translates to CASSIGTGGINEQFF. Full variable domain (rest looked up from reference TRBV19 and TRBJ2-1): DGGITQSPKYLFRKEGQNVTLSCEQNLNHDAMYWYRQDPGQGLRLIYYSQIVNDFQKGDIAEGYSVSREKKESFPLTVTSAQKNPTAFYLCASSIGTGGINEQFFGPGTRLTVL.

This clone occurred a few times. V and J are TRBV19 and TRBJ2-7; D uncertain. The CDR3 has 15 amino acids. Germline lookup yields CDR1 LNHDA and CDR2 SQIVND (reference sequence). Trimming took 5 bases from V and 2 from J, leaving 16 bases between them. CDR3 bases: TGTGCCAGTAGTCCCTCGGATAGTGGAACCTACGAGCAGTACTTC. Translated, it gives CASSPSDSGTYEQYF.

This clone was detected once. This rearrangement joins TRBV2 to TRBJ1-2, with unresolved D. The CDR3 extends over 15 amino acids. The V gene lost 6 bases and the J gene lost 8 bases, with 22 bases spanning the gap. CDR1 SNHLY and CDR2 FYNNEI come from the germline V gene. CDR3 nucleotide sequence: TGTGCCAGCAGCAAGACAACAACGGGGTACGAGGGCTACACCTTC. It yields the protein CASSKTTTGYEGYTF.

This rearrangement joins TRBV5-4 to TRBJ2-7; perhaps TRBD2 as D (5 bases). The CDR3 loop spans 14 amino acids. Between the trimmed V and J ends, which lost 1 base and 2 bases, there was a span of 10 bases. The germline gives CDR1 SGHNT, CDR2 YYREEE (reference sequence). CDR3 coding DNA: TGTGCCAGCAGCTTGAGCGGAATCGCCTACGAGCAGTACTTC. Protein: CASSLSGIAYEQYF.

J is TRBJ2-4 and V is TRBV5-1; 12 positions agree with TRBD2. The CDR3 contains 16 residues. Germline lookup yields CDR1 SGHRS and CDR2 YFSETQ. V trimming: 3 bases; J trimming: 2 bases; junction bases outside the gene matches: 3. CDR3 loop: CASSWTSGESKNIQYF. The CDR3 DNA sequence: TGCGCCAGCAGCTGGACTAGCGGGGAATCCAAAAACATTCAGTACTTC.

The V gene is TRBV19, the J gene TRBJ2-7; 8 bases are a match to TRBD2. The CDR3 loop spans 15 amino acids. J lost 4 bases, V lost 1 base, and 6 bases had no gene match. Germline V CDR1 and CDR2: LNHDA, SQIVND (reference sequence). The CDR3 DNA sequence: TGTGCCAGTAGTATAGCGCGGGGGGTGAGGTACGAGCAGTACTTC. Its protein product is CASSIARGVRYEQYF.

This clone has a handful of counts. The rearrangement links TRBV10-3 to TRBJ1-5, with TRBD1 matching over 10 bases. CDR3 size: 14 residues. Losses at the gene ends were 10 bases for V and 7 bases for J; bases not matched to a gene: 10. Germline CDR1 and CDR2: ENHRY and SYGVKD. The CDR3 region is CATNRQGAGQPQHF. The CDR3 DNA reads TGTGCCACTAACCGACAGGGGGCGGGACAGCCCCAGCATTTT.

The gene calls are TRBV6-1 and TRBJ1-5; a possible D gene is TRBD1 (6 bases). Looked up from germline, CDR1 is MNHNS and CDR2 is SASEGT. With 8 bases removed from V and 7 bases from J, the gap between germline ends came to 15 bases. The CDR3 runs 13 residues. The CDR3 reads CASLGGGGQPQHF. DNA of the CDR3: TGTGCCAGCTTAGGGGGGGGTGGGCAGCCCCAGCATTTT.

This chain uses TRBV11-3 with TRBJ1-4, with D perhaps TRBD1 (5 bases). The CDR3 covers 13 residues. Germline loops: CDR1 SGHNT, CDR2 YENEEA. The V end lost 1 base, the J end lost 6 bases, and 6 bases lay between the germline ends. CDR3 nucleotides: TGTGCCAGCAGCTTAGGGGGCGATGAAAAACTGTTTTTT. This gives the protein CASSLGGDEKLFF.

The sample holds one count of this clone. The CDR3 loop reads CASNHRGSPYNEQFF. In nucleotides, the CDR3 is TGTGCCAGCAACCACCGGGGGAGCCCTTACAATGAGCAGTTCTTC. The rearrangement joins TRBV5-6 to TRBJ2-1; D may be TRBD2 (6 bases). Trimming pared 6 bases from V and 4 bases from J, leaving 17 bases between. Germline CDR1 reads SGHDT; CDR2 reads YYEEEE. CDR3 length: 15 amino acids.

The rearrangement uses TRBV7-9 and TRBJ2-7; D might be TRBD1 or TRBD2, each matching 6 bases. The germline gives CDR1 SEHNR, CDR2 FQNEAQ (reference sequence). The V gene lost 5 bases and the J gene lost 6 bases, with 14 bases spanning the gap. The CDR3 is 13 amino acids. The chain's CDR3 is CASSPRGRSEQYF. CDR3 in DNA: TGTGCCAGCAGCCCCCGGGGGCGTAGCGAGCAGTACTTC. Together with reference TRBV7-9 and TRBJ2-7, the CDR3 gives the full variable domain: DTGVSQNPRHKITKRGQNVTFRCDPISEHNRLYWYRQTLGQGPEFLTYFQNEAQLEKSRLLSDRFSAERPKGSFSTLEIQRTEQGDSAMYLCASSPRGRSEQYFGPGTRLTVT.

This clone showed up just a few times. This chain uses TRBV11-2 with TRBJ1-5; 10 bases fit TRBD1. In germline, CDR1 is SGHAT, CDR2 FQNNGV. The CDR3 spans 16 residues. Losses at the gene ends were 1 base for V and 5 bases for J; bases not matched to a gene: 5. CDR3 loop: CASSLGGTGVDQPQHF. In DNA form, the CDR3 reads TGTGCCAGCAGCTTAGGGGGGACAGGGGTCGATCAGCCCCAGCATTTT.

CDR3 bases: TGCGCCAGCAGCTTCACTAGCGGGATTTCCTACAATGAGCAGTTCTTC. Its protein is CASSFTSGISYNEQFF. This chain joins TRBV5-1 and TRBJ2-1; 10 bases map to TRBD2. The CDR3 totals 16 residues. Looked up from germline, CDR1 is SGHRS and CDR2 is YFSETQ. V lost 2 bases and J lost 1; bases outside the gene matches: 3.